The 2 T cell receptor beta chains listed next were all sequenced from one sample in a study of CD8 T cells in Susac syndrome. Reverse transcription of about 0.45 to 1 ug RNA was performed with random hexamers. TCRdb processed the immunoSEQ multiplex PCR reads anew with MiXCR; each CDR3 protein has one entry. The sample has 50,000 to 55,000 distinct CDR3 sequences; 95% are singletons. Sequencing used CD8+ T cells from PBMCs. These receptors came from a human donor with Susac syndrome.

The chain recombines TRBV4-1 with TRBJ1-5; 9 bases align to TRBD1. V gave up 0 bases and J gave up 5 bases; unmatched junction bases: 5. In germline, CDR1 is MGHRA, CDR2 YSYEKL. The CDR3 length is 16 residues. The CDR3 spells CASSQDWGQGDQPQHF. CDR3 DNA: TGCGCCAGCAGCCAAGACTGGGGACAGGGAGATCAGCCCCAGCATTTT.

The V call is TRBV27, the J call TRBJ2-3; D ambiguous. CDR1 MNHEY and CDR2 SMNVEV come from the germline V gene (reference sequence). V lost 8 bases to trimming and J lost 6 bases, with 6 bases between them. The CDR3 contains 10 residues. The CDR3 here is CASLGDTQYF. The CDR3 region has the DNA TGTGCCAGCCTAGGGGATACGCAGTATTTT.